This T cell receptor (beta chain) was obtained from a study of shared clonotypes between healthy human individuals. Comments on this clone: Its antigen is still unknown. The same CDR3 arises from other DNA sequences in this sample as well.

Using immunoSEQ multiplex PCR, the repertoire was profiled, and TCRdb retains in-frame clones only, with some absent. Of about 470,000 clones listed, 79% are singletons. Findings and limits, study-wide: The researchers took only blood, and tissue repertoires probably look different. Few donors restricted represented genetic and exposure-history diversity. Clonotype sharing among donors, it was expected, would be affected by sequencing depth.

The CDR3 loop spans 15 amino acids. V lost 5 bases to trimming and J lost 8 bases; unmatched junction nucleotides: 11. Germline CDR1 is MGHDK and CDR2 is SYGVNS. V is TRBV25-1 and J is TRBJ2-1; 8 bases are shared with TRBD1. The sequenced material came from PBMCs. This TCR was sampled from a woman aged 40 to 50 in good health. Some clones in this sample may be carry-over from other donors' samples. CDR3 sequence: CASSSRTGTGHEQFF. The CDR3 coding sequence is TGTGCCAGCAGTAGCCGGACAGGGACCGGCCATGAGCAGTTCTTC.